The 28 T cell receptor beta chains in this list originate from one sample, sequenced in a study of cytomegalovirus exposure and HLA in healthy donors. Only in-frame clones appear in the TCRdb table, and some are missing; sequencing was by immunoSEQ multiplex PCR. The data contain some 150,000 clones, around nine tenths of them seen just once; the ten biggest clones take up 2.7%. Sequencing input: PBMCs. All receptors come from a young man in good health and CMV-seropositive.

The rearrangement links TRBV30 to TRBJ2-6; D is ambiguous. This CDR3 spans 12 amino acids. Trimming removed 2 bases from V and 4 bases from J, with 3 bases in between. The V gene's germline CDR1 is GTSNPN and CDR2 SVGIG (reference sequence). The CDR3 here is CAWSSGANVLTF. The CDR3 DNA follows: TGTGCCTGGAGTTCAGGGGCCAACGTCCTGACTTTC.

The genes are TRBV16 and TRBJ2-5; D is ambiguous. The CDR3 covers 15 residues. Germline lookup yields CDR1 KGHSY and CDR2 FQNENV. Trimming took 6 bases from V and 0 from J, leaving 14 bases between them. The CDR3 is CASRLYLADQETQYF. CDR3 nucleotides: TGTGCCAGCAGACTATATTTAGCAGACCAAGAGACCCAGTACTTC.

The rearrangement uses TRBV5-1 and TRBJ1-6; 7 bases match TRBD1. Germline CDR1 and CDR2: SGHRS and YFSETQ. Trimming removed 0 bases from V and 6 bases from J; junction bases left unmatched: 3. This CDR3 has 15 amino acids. CDR3 DNA: TGCGCCAGCAGCTTGGCTGGGACAGTTAATTCACCCCTCCACTTT. Protein sequence: CASSLAGTVNSPLHF.

This clone appeared a single time. The rearrangement links TRBV5-4 to TRBJ2-1; 10 bases map to TRBD2. CDR1 is SGHNT, CDR2 YYREEE, per germline (reference sequence). The CDR3 length is 16 residues. Trimming cost V 4 bases and J 5 bases; bases outside gene matches: 9. In DNA form, the CDR3 reads TGTGCCAGCAGCACTCGGACTAGCGGTACCAACAATGAGCAGTTCTTC. Protein: CASSTRTSGTNNEQFF. The whole variable domain, remainder taken from reference TRBV5-4 and TRBJ2-1, is ETGVTQSPTHLIKTRGQQVTLRCSSQSGHNTVSWYQQALGQGPQFIFQYYREEENGRGNFPPRFSGLQFPNYSSELNVNALELDDSALYLCASSTRTSGTNNEQFFGPGTRLTVL.

The V gene is TRBV7-2, the J gene TRBJ2-7; D might be TRBD1 (5 bases). Germline CDR1 and CDR2: SGHTA and FQGNSA. Trimming cost V 5 bases and J 0 bases, with 8 bases left between them. This CDR3 contains 13 residues. The CDR3: CASSTTVSYEQYF. In DNA, the CDR3 is TGTGCCAGCAGCACGACAGTCTCCTACGAGCAGTACTTC.

This sequence joins TRBV28 and TRBJ2-7; a possible D gene is TRBD2 (7 bases). Trimming shortened V by 7 bases and J by 9 bases, and 22 bases separated the two germline ends. In germline, CDR1 is MDHEN, CDR2 SYDVKM. The CDR3 totals 14 residues. CDR3: CASNPRRGPLRQYF. In DNA form, the CDR3 reads TGTGCCAGCAACCCTCGGCGGGGGCCCCTGAGGCAGTACTTC.

The rearrangement joins TRBV4-2 to TRBJ2-1; 7 nucleotides line up with TRBD2. The germline CDR1 and CDR2 sequences are LGHNA and YNFKEQ. V lost 0 bases, J lost 0 bases, and 5 bases stayed unmatched. There are 17 residues in the CDR3. CDR3 sequence reads: CASSQDYGGSSYNEQFF. In DNA, the CDR3 is TGTGCCAGCAGCCAAGATTACGGGGGGAGCTCCTACAATGAGCAGTTCTTC.

The chain joins TRBV11-2 to TRBJ2-2, with a possible D match to TRBD1 (6 bases). V shed 5 bases and J shed 3 bases, with 19 bases lying between them. The germline V gene encodes CDR1 SGHAT and CDR2 FQNNGV. The CDR3 totals 17 residues. The CDR3 bases are TGTGCCAGCAGCCGCCCCTGGCAGGGGCAATACACCGGGGAGCTGTTTTTT. This sequence encodes CASSRPWQGQYTGELFF.

The chain employs TRBV11-2 and TRBJ2-7, with D possibly being TRBD1 (5 bases). The length of the CDR3 is 14 residues. CDR1 and CDR2 from the germline V gene are SGHAT and FQNNGV. Trimming stripped 3 bases from V and 2 bases from J, with 11 bases between. The CDR3 nucleotides read TGTGCCAGCAGCTTGCAGGGAACCCCCTACGAGCAGTACTTC. Protein product: CASSLQGTPYEQYF.

Regarding this clone: This CDR3 is also generated by other DNA sequences in the sample. This chain joins TRBV9 and TRBJ1-1, with TRBD1 matching over 8 bases. CDR1 and CDR2 from the germline V gene are SGDLS and YYNGEE. The CDR3 spans 14 residues. With V trimmed by 4 bases and J by 1 base, 3 bases remained unmatched. CDR3 protein: CASSPGQGNTEAFF. The DNA of the CDR3 is TGTGCCAGCAGCCCCGGACAGGGGAACACTGAAGCTTTCTTT.

This rearrangement joins TRBV6-5 to TRBJ1-2; possible D gene TRBD1, 6 bases. Trimming removed 6 bases from V and 5 bases from J, with 19 bases in between. CDR1 is MNHEY, CDR2 SVGAGI, per germline. This CDR3 is built from 15 residues. The CDR3: CASRFVTTGQYGYTF. CDR3 DNA: TGTGCCAGCAGATTCGTTACGACAGGCCAATATGGCTACACCTTC.

The genes are TRBV7-3 and TRBJ2-1; no definite D call. The CDR3 extends over 13 amino acids. In germline, CDR1 is SGHTA, CDR2 FQGTGA. V lost 2 bases and J lost 7, with 9 bases in between. The DNA for the CDR3 is TGTGCCAGCAGCTTATTCCTCGGGAATGAGCAGTTCTTC. Its translation is CASSLFLGNEQFF.

The chain is built from TRBV27 and TRBJ2-7; D uncertain. The V and J ends lost 3 bases and 0 bases respectively, with 9 bases between them. This CDR3 is 14 amino acids long. In germline, CDR1 is MNHEY, CDR2 SMNVEV (reference sequence). In nucleotides, the CDR3 is TGTGCCAGCAGTTTCCTCCCGGGCTCCTACGAGCAGTACTTC. Protein: CASSFLPGSYEQYF.

The chain carries TRBV28 and TRBJ2-7; 7 bases align to TRBD2. The CDR3 totals 14 residues. With V trimmed by 1 base and J by 2 bases, 2 bases remained unmatched. Looked up from germline, CDR1 is MDHEN and CDR2 is SYDVKM. CDR3 amino acids: CASSLLGGTYEQYF. The CDR3 DNA reads as TGTGCCAGCAGTTTATTGGGGGGGACCTACGAGCAGTACTTC.

The chain couples TRBV27 to TRBJ1-5; unclear D gene. With 5 bases removed from V and 3 bases from J, the gap between germline ends came to 8 bases. The germline V gene has CDR1 MNHEY and CDR2 SMNVEV (reference sequence). The CDR3 consists of 13 residues. The CDR3 coding sequence is TGTGCCAGCAGTCTCCCCCCCAATCAGCCCCAGCATTTT. Translation gives CASSLPPNQPQHF.

This clone was seen a handful of times. This chain joins TRBV4-1 and TRBJ2-7; TRBD2 matches 8 bases. The CDR3 is 15 amino acids. CDR1 and CDR2 (germline): MGHRA, YSYEKL. Losses at the gene ends were 0 bases for V and 6 bases for J; bases not matched to a gene: 7. The DNA of the CDR3 is TGCGCCAGCAGCCAAGAACCAGCGGGAGCCCTCGAGCAGTACTTC. It specifies CASSQEPAGALEQYF.

The chain uses TRBV11-1 and TRBJ1-1, with 10 bases lining up with TRBD1. V gave up 8 bases and J gave up 5 bases; unmatched junction bases: 5. The CDR3 covers 13 residues. The V gene's germline CDR1 is SGHAT and CDR2 FQDESV (reference sequence). For the CDR3, the DNA is TGTGCCAGCCGCGGGACAGGGGAGACTGAAGCTTTCTTT. It yields the protein CASRGTGETEAFF.

The chain has TRBV6-5 and TRBJ1-2; unclear D gene. V was pared by 5 bases and J by 4 bases, with 11 bases between. The CDR3 runs 13 residues. The germline CDR1 and CDR2 sequences are MNHEY and SVGAGI. The CDR3 is CASSPGGSYGYTF. The CDR3 region has the DNA TGTGCCAGCAGTCCCGGAGGTTCCTATGGCTACACCTTC.

The chain uses TRBV5-1 and TRBJ2-7, with a tentative D call TRBD1 (5 bases). Deletions cut 0 bases from V and 5 bases from J, with 9 bases between. There are 13 residues in the CDR3. Germline CDR1 is SGHRS and CDR2 is YFSETQ. The CDR3 bases are TGCGCCAGCAGCTTGGGGGGCCTGAACGAGCAGTACTTC. It codes for CASSLGGLNEQYF.

This clone has just one count. This sequence joins TRBV18 and TRBJ2-7; 8 bases align to TRBD1. The junction had 10 bases not matched to a gene; V was cut back by 3 bases and J by 3 bases. CDR1 and CDR2 from the germline V gene are KGHSH and LQKENI. The length of the CDR3 is 16 residues. CDR3 in amino acids: CASSPAAGGAGYEQYF. The CDR3 DNA is TGTGCCAGCTCACCCGCCGCAGGGGGCGCCGGCTACGAGCAGTACTTC.

This clone was seen only a few times. The chain uses TRBV19 and TRBJ2-7, with TRBD2 matching 7 bases. CDR1 LNHDA and CDR2 SQIVND come from the germline V gene (reference sequence). V lost 3 bases, J lost 0 bases, and 5 bases stayed unmatched. This CDR3 spans 15 amino acids. CDR3: CASSMVGGSSYEQYF. Here the CDR3 DNA reads TGTGCCAGTAGTATGGTCGGCGGGAGCTCCTACGAGCAGTACTTC.

J is TRBJ2-5 and V is TRBV4-3; 15 bases agree with TRBD2. V was clipped by 4 bases and J by 3 bases; unmatched bases: 6. Germline-derived CDR1 and CDR2 are LGHNA and YSLEER. The CDR3 is made up of 17 amino acids. DNA for the CDR3: TGCGCCAGCAGCCCGGGACTAGCGGGGGGTCGGGAAGAGACCCAGTACTTC. It is translated as CASSPGLAGGREETQYF.

CDR3 nucleotides: TGCGCCAGCAGCAATGAGAAGGGGTTTTCGAGAACTGAAGCTTTCTTT. It specifies CASSNEKGFSRTEAFF. J is TRBJ1-1 and V is TRBV5-1; possibly TRBD1 for D (5 bases). V lost 4 bases, J lost 5 bases, and 21 bases lay in between. Germline V gives CDR1 SGHRS, CDR2 YFSETQ. The CDR3 contains 16 residues.

This clone was found once. This rearrangement joins TRBV6-5 to TRBJ1-5, with 10 bases aligning to TRBD1. Germline V gene sequence: CDR1 MNHEY, CDR2 SVGAGI. V lost 6 bases, J lost 6 bases, and 8 bases stayed unmatched. This CDR3 contains 15 residues. The chain's CDR3 is CASSRDRGHGQPQHF. The CDR3 nucleotides read TGTGCCAGCAGCAGAGACAGGGGGCATGGTCAGCCCCAGCATTTT.

The chain joins TRBV6-5 to TRBJ2-1; possible D gene TRBD2, 5 bases. V lost 6 bases and J lost 6, with 9 bases in between. The CDR3 spans 12 residues. Germline loops: CDR1 MNHEY, CDR2 SVGAGI. This chain's CDR3 is CASRGRINEQFF. In nucleotides, the CDR3 is TGTGCCAGCAGAGGGAGAATCAATGAGCAGTTCTTC.

The rearrangement uses TRBV6-5 and TRBJ1-2, with D possibly TRBD1 on 5 matching bases. V gave up 5 bases and J gave up 4 bases, with 14 bases separating them. There are 14 residues in the CDR3. Germline-derived CDR1 and CDR2 are MNHEY and SVGAGI. This CDR3 reads CASSRGGRTYGYTF. The CDR3 DNA reads TGTGCCAGCAGTCGGGGGGGACGGACCTATGGCTACACCTTC.

This sequence joins TRBV2 and TRBJ1-5; D unclear. The CDR3 is 13 residues long. Germline CDR1 reads SNHLY; CDR2 reads FYNNEI. The V and J ends lost 8 bases and 0 bases respectively, with 8 bases between them. The CDR3 region is CASGGDSNQPQHF. The CDR3 coding sequence is TGTGCCAGCGGAGGAGATAGCAATCAGCCCCAGCATTTT.

In its sample, this clone was seen a few times. V and J are TRBV5-1 and TRBJ1-2; possibly TRBD1 for D (6 bases). V lost 3 bases and J 6 bases, leaving 18 bases between the germline ends. Looked up from germline, CDR1 is SGHRS and CDR2 is YFSETQ. The CDR3 has 15 residues. In DNA form, the CDR3 reads TGCGCCAGCAGCTCATATACGGGACAAGGGAATGGCTACACCTTC. Residues: CASSSYTGQGNGYTF.